A single sample is the source of the 17 T cell receptor beta chains below, sequenced in a study of blood T cell repertoires in COVID-19. The table came from immunoSEQ multiplex PCR; TCRdb's copy has only in-frame clones and leaves some out. The data hold a few hundred thousand clones, with approximately 85% observed a single time. Sequenced material: PBMCs or T cells enriched from blood (not recorded which). All receptors derive from a woman aged 45-65 years who had recovered from COVID-19.

The rearrangement links TRBV28 to TRBJ1-6; D gene uncertain. V was trimmed by 7 bases and J by 6 bases, leaving 19 bases between them. This CDR3 has 16 residues. CDR1 and CDR2 (germline): MDHEN, SYDVKM. In nucleotides, the CDR3 is TGTGCCAGCACCGGGGAACTCTCCCGCGGTAATTCACCCCTCCACTTT. Protein: CASTGELSRGNSPLHF.

The rearrangement uses TRBV18 and TRBJ2-7, with TRBD2 matching over 15 bases. The CDR3 is 17 amino acids. Germline V gives CDR1 KGHSH, CDR2 LQKENI. V trimming: 2 bases; J trimming: 5 bases; junction bases outside the gene matches: 7. As DNA, the CDR3 is TGTGCCAGCTCACCAAAGGGACTAGCGGGAGGAGGTAACGAGCAGTACTTC. It encodes CASSPKGLAGGGNEQYF. The entire variable domain, with the rest obtained from reference TRBV18 and TRBJ2-7, is as follows: NAGVMQNPRHLVRRRGQEARLRCSPMKGHSHVYWYRQLPEEGLKFMVYLQKENIIDESGMPKERFSAEFPKEGPSILRIQQVVRGDSAAYFCASSPKGLAGGGNEQYFGPGTRLTVT.

The V gene is TRBV4-1, the J gene TRBJ2-1; 13 positions match TRBD2. The CDR3 is made up of 15 amino acids. Germline values: CDR1 MGHRA, CDR2 YSYEKL. Trimming at V came to 6 bases and at J to 8 bases, leaving 7 bases not matched to a gene. The CDR3 coding sequence is TGCGCCAGCAGACGGACTAGCGGGAGTCTCCATGAGCAGTTCTTC. Protein sequence: CASRRTSGSLHEQFF.

This chain uses TRBV7-9 with TRBJ2-5, with a weak D call TRBD2 (5 bases). Germline V gene data show CDR1 as SEHNR and CDR2 as FQNEAQ (reference sequence). The V gene lost 5 bases and the J gene lost 5 bases, with 12 bases spanning the gap. The CDR3 sequence is 13 residues long. CDR3 bases: TGTGCCAGCAGCCCTGTGGGCGGGGAGACCCAGTACTTC. It codes for CASSPVGGETQYF.

The CDR3: CASLGRVRTKNIQYF. Written as DNA, the CDR3 is TGTGCCAGTTTGGGCCGCGTGAGAACCAAAAACATTCAGTACTTC. This sequence joins TRBV21-1 and TRBJ2-4; TRBD1, the table's D call, lacks a check against the DNA. TRBV21-1 is designated a pseudogene. The CDR3 length is 15 residues.

The rearrangement joins TRBV28 to TRBJ1-2; D possibly corresponds to TRBD1 (6 bases). This CDR3 contains 13 residues. The V end lost 2 bases, the J end lost 8 bases, and 12 bases lay between the germline ends. Germline V gives CDR1 MDHEN, CDR2 SYDVKM. This CDR3 reads CASSLTGLEGYTF. In nucleotides, the CDR3 is TGTGCCAGCAGTTTAACAGGGTTGGAGGGCTACACCTTC.

A few counts support this clone. The chain uses TRBV29-1 and TRBJ2-4, with 13 nucleotides matching TRBD2. Germline lookup yields CDR1 SQVTM and CDR2 ANQGSEA. V was pared by 3 bases and J by 6 bases, with 5 bases of the junction left unmatched. The CDR3 extends over 15 amino acids. The CDR3 DNA follows: TGCAGCGTTGAGGGACTAGCGGGACCTAGAAACATTCAGTACTTC. Translated: CSVEGLAGPRNIQYF.

The chain joins TRBV7-9 to TRBJ1-1; D is ambiguous. The V end lost 1 base, the J end lost 4 bases, and 10 bases lay between the germline ends. Germline assignment: CDR1 SEHNR and CDR2 FQNEAQ (reference sequence). The CDR3 is 14 residues long. For the CDR3, the DNA is TGTGCCAGCAGCTTAGGGGCGCTGGGCACTGAAGCTTTCTTT. Translation gives CASSLGALGTEAFF.

The chain is built from TRBV3-1 (or the pseudogene TRBV3-2) and TRBJ2-7; no reliable D call. V was cut by 1 base and J by 1 base, with 2 bases left in between. The CDR3 covers 12 residues. Germline V gives CDR1 LGHDT, CDR2 YNNKEL (reference sequence). The CDR3 DNA is TGTGCCAGCAGCCAAGTATCCTACGAGCAGTACTTC. This encodes CASSQVSYEQYF.

CDR3 bases: TGTGCCAGTACGGAGAGAAATGAGCAGTTCTTC. This encodes CASTERNEQFF. The chain uses TRBV19 and TRBJ2-1; D is ambiguous. Germline CDR1 LNHDA, CDR2 SQIVND (reference sequence). This CDR3 is 11 amino acids long. V was shortened by 7 bases and J by 7 bases, with 8 bases between the two germline ends.

The CDR3 is CASSEGGTKGETQYF. Written as DNA, the CDR3 is TGCGCCAGCAGTGAAGGGGGTACCAAGGGAGAGACCCAGTACTTC. V gene TRBV10-1 combines with J gene TRBJ2-5; D perhaps matches TRBD1 (6 bases). Trimming shortened V by 3 bases and J by 4 bases, and 15 bases separated the two germline ends. The germline gives CDR1 WNHNN, CDR2 SYGVQD (reference sequence). The CDR3 runs to 15 residues.

This clone was recorded only once. V is TRBV5-1 and J is TRBJ1-2; tentatively, D is TRBD1 (6 bases). With 4 bases removed from V and 5 bases from J, the gap between germline ends came to 15 bases. This CDR3 has 14 amino acids. Germline CDR1 reads SGHRS; CDR2 reads YFSETQ. CDR3 sequence: CASSPSSDRYGYTF. The CDR3 region has the DNA TGCGCCAGCAGCCCTTCCTCGGACAGATATGGCTACACCTTC.

This clone was observed a single time. The chain couples TRBV15 to TRBJ2-5, with TRBD2 matching over 12 bases. V shed 1 base and J 8 bases; nucleotides not matched to a gene: 5. The CDR3 is 15 amino acids. Germline V lookup: CDR1 LNHNV, CDR2 YYDKDF (reference sequence). CDR3 in amino acids: CATSRGRLAGETQYF. CDR3 coding DNA: TGTGCCACCAGCAGAGGCCGACTAGCGGGAGAAACCCAGTACTTC. The full variable domain, in which reference TRBV15 and TRBJ2-5 provide the parts outside the CDR3, is DAMVIQNPRYQVTQFGKPVTLSCSQTLNHNVMYWYQQKSSQAPKLLFHYYDKDFNNEADTPDNFQSRRPNTSFCFLDIRSPGLGDTAMYLCATSRGRLAGETQYFGPGTRLLVL.

The chain couples TRBV7-9 to TRBJ1-1; the D gene is possibly TRBD1 (5 bases). CDR1 and CDR2 from the germline V gene are SEHNR and FQNEAQ (reference sequence). This CDR3 contains 12 residues. V shed 5 bases and J shed 10 bases, with 14 bases lying between them. CDR3 coding DNA: TGTGCCAGCAGCCTCTCGACCGGGGGAGCTTTCTTT. Protein product: CASSLSTGGAFF.

The V and J genes are TRBV9 and TRBJ1-6, with a possible D match to TRBD1 (5 bases). This CDR3 comprises 15 residues. Germline CDR1 and CDR2: SGDLS and YYNGEE. V lost 4 bases to trimming and J lost 6 bases, with 14 bases between them. CDR3 sequence: CASSPNQGGNSPLHF. In DNA, the CDR3 is TGTGCCAGCAGCCCTAATCAGGGAGGTAATTCACCCCTCCACTTT.

The rearrangement joins TRBV5-1 to TRBJ1-2; D perhaps matches TRBD1 (6 bases). The CDR3 is 14 amino acids. Between the trimmed V and J ends, which lost 0 bases and 7 bases, there was a span of 13 bases. Germline V gene lookup returns CDR1 SGHRS and CDR2 YFSETQ. The CDR3 region is CASSLVPGASGYTF. CDR3 nucleotide sequence: TGCGCCAGCAGCTTGGTCCCAGGGGCAAGTGGCTACACCTTC.

This clone is a singleton in its sample. The chain links TRBV18 to TRBJ2-7; unclear D gene. This CDR3 spans 13 amino acids. The germline gives CDR1 KGHSH, CDR2 LQKENI. The V end lost 4 bases, the J end lost 5 bases, and 12 bases lay between the germline ends. The CDR3 DNA reads TGTGCCAGCTCACAGGAGCCACCCAACGAGCAGTACTTC. Its translation: CASSQEPPNEQYF.